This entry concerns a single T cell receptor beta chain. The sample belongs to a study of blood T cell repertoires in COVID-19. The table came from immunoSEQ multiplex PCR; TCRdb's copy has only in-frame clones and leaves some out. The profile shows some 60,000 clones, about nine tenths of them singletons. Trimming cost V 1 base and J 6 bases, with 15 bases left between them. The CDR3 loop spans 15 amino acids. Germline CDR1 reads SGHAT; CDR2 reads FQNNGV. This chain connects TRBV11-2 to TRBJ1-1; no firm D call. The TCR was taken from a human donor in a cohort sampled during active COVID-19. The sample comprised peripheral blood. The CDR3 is CASSLVSWLGAEAFF. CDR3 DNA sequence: TGTGCCAGCAGCTTAGTTTCGTGGCTCGGAGCTGAAGCTTTCTTT.